Each of the 13 T cell receptor beta chains below was sequenced from the same sample in a study of OX40 agonist ivuxolimab in advanced cancers. Generated by immunoSEQ multiplex PCR, the TCRdb table keeps only in-frame clones and is missing some. The table shows 80,000 or so clones, with about 85% occurring only once. Sequenced here: CD4+ or CD8+ T cells sorted from blood, sampled in a trial of the OX40 agonist ivuxolimab. All receptors derive from an adult with an advanced solid tumor such as melanoma, head and neck, liver or kidney cancer.

The gene calls are TRBV11-2 and TRBJ2-3; D possibly corresponds to TRBD2 (5 bases). This CDR3 region has 12 residues. The V end lost 8 bases, the J end lost 1 base, and 7 bases lay between the germline ends. The germline gives CDR1 SGHAT, CDR2 FQNNGV. The CDR3 loop is CASGLGTDTQYF. In DNA, the CDR3 is TGTGCCAGCGGACTCGGCACAGATACGCAGTATTTT. The whole variable domain, filled in from reference TRBV11-2 and TRBJ2-3, reads EAGVAQSPRYKIIEKRQSVAFWCNPISGHATLYWYQQILGQGPKLLIQFQNNGVVDDSQLPKDRFSAERLKGVDSTLKIQPAKLEDSAVYLCASGLGTDTQYFGPGTRLTVL.

The chain is built from TRBV9 and TRBJ2-3, with 8 bases identical to TRBD2. J gave up 5 bases and V 0 bases, and 8 bases lay outside the gene matches. Per the germline V gene, CDR1 is SGDLS and CDR2 is YYNGEE. This CDR3 is built from 16 residues. This CDR3 reads CASSVEAGGPIDTQYF. DNA for the CDR3: TGTGCCAGCAGCGTAGAGGCGGGGGGTCCGATAGATACGCAGTATTTT. The full variable domain, with the rest looked up from reference TRBV9 and TRBJ2-3, is DSGVTQTPKHLITATGQRVTLRCSPRSGDLSVYWYQQSLDQGLQFLIQYYNGEERAKGNILERFSAQQFPDLHSELNLSSLELGDSALYFCASSVEAGGPIDTQYFGPGTRLTVL.

The V and J genes are TRBV19 and TRBJ1-4; D unresolved. Trimming removed 4 bases from V and 8 bases from J, with 17 bases in between. The CDR3 sequence is 15 residues long. Germline V gene lookup returns CDR1 LNHDA and CDR2 SQIVND (reference sequence). As DNA, the CDR3 is TGTGCCAGTAGTACAGTATCGGGAGTGGTAGAAAAACTGTTTTTT. As protein: CASSTVSGVVEKLFF.

J is TRBJ2-7 and V is TRBV6-5; TRBD1 is a possible D gene (5 bases). The CDR3 length is 15 residues. Germline loops: CDR1 MNHEY, CDR2 SVGAGI. Trimming stripped 8 bases from V and 2 bases from J, with 19 bases between. Here the CDR3 reads CASRPAGSRAYEQYF. The CDR3 DNA is TGTGCCAGCCGTCCCGCAGGGTCCCGAGCCTACGAGCAGTACTTC.

In this sample, this clone turned up once. The gene calls are TRBV7-8 and TRBJ2-7; TRBD1 aligns across 8 bases. The CDR3 is made up of 15 amino acids. Per the germline V gene, CDR1 is SGHVS and CDR2 is FQNEAQ. V was clipped by 5 bases and J by 2 bases; unmatched bases: 8. DNA of the CDR3: TGTGCCAGCAGCCATCAGGGGGCGTATCCCTACGAGCAGTACTTC. It specifies CASSHQGAYPYEQYF.

This chain connects TRBV7-3 to TRBJ1-5; a possible D gene is TRBD1 (5 bases). Germline V gene data show CDR1 as SGHTA and CDR2 as FQGTGA. Between the trimmed V and J ends, which lost 3 bases and 7 bases, there was a span of 13 bases. This CDR3 has 14 amino acids. The CDR3 here is CASSFRDYGQPQHF. The CDR3 coding sequence is TGTGCCAGCAGCTTCCGGGACTATGGACAGCCCCAGCATTTT.

The chain is built from TRBV30 and TRBJ1-4; TRBD1 aligns across 7 bases. V shed 1 base and J 4 bases; nucleotides not matched to a gene: 6. Germline CDR1 and CDR2: GTSNPN and SVGIG (reference sequence). This CDR3 is 15 amino acids long. The CDR3 coding sequence is TGTGCCTGGAGTGCCCCGACAGGGCGTAATGAAAAACTGTTTTTT. It specifies CAWSAPTGRNEKLFF.

The V gene is TRBV11-2, the J gene TRBJ2-7; 9 nucleotides match TRBD1. V gave up 5 bases and J gave up 6 bases; unmatched junction bases: 8. CDR1 is SGHAT and CDR2 is FQNNGV in the germline V gene. The CDR3 is made up of 14 amino acids. The CDR3 DNA sequence: TGTGCCAGCAGCCTATCCGGGACAGGGCGCGAGCAGTACTTC. It yields the protein CASSLSGTGREQYF.

The V and J genes are TRBV27 and TRBJ2-3; tentative D call: TRBD1 (6 bases). V was trimmed by 3 bases and J by 5 bases, leaving 18 bases between them. The CDR3 is 16 amino acids. Germline CDR1 reads MNHEY; CDR2 reads SMNVEV (reference sequence). The CDR3 reads CASSFDRTAMVDTQYF. CDR3 coding DNA: TGTGCCAGCAGTTTCGATAGGACAGCCATGGTAGATACGCAGTATTTT.

The V and J genes are TRBV5-4 and TRBJ2-5; 11 nucleotides align to TRBD2. V shed 3 bases and J 0 bases; nucleotides not matched to a gene: 7. Germline values: CDR1 SGHNT, CDR2 YYREEE (reference sequence). The CDR3 covers 17 residues. The CDR3 DNA is TGTGCCAGCAGCTCCGGAACTAGCGGGGGAAACCAAGAGACCCAGTACTTC. This sequence encodes CASSSGTSGGNQETQYF. The whole variable domain, filled in from reference TRBV5-4 and TRBJ2-5, reads ETGVTQSPTHLIKTRGQQVTLRCSSQSGHNTVSWYQQALGQGPQFIFQYYREEENGRGNFPPRFSGLQFPNYSSELNVNALELDDSALYLCASSSGTSGGNQETQYFGPGTRLLVL.

The chain employs TRBV25-1 and TRBJ1-2; D is uncertain. CDR3 length: 14 residues. Germline V gene sequence: CDR1 MGHDK, CDR2 SYGVNS. V was cut by 1 base and J by 2 bases, with 8 bases left in between. CDR3 in DNA: TGTGCCAGCAGTGAATTTTTAGGGAACTATGGCTACACCTTC. Translating gives CASSEFLGNYGYTF.

The rearrangement links TRBV6-5 to TRBJ2-2; D may be TRBD1 (6 bases). V was cut by 8 bases and J by 3 bases, with 16 bases left in between. The CDR3 has 15 residues. Germline V gene lookup returns CDR1 MNHEY and CDR2 SVGAGI. CDR3 protein: CASSINRADTGELFF. Here the CDR3 DNA reads TGTGCCAGCTCCATTAACAGGGCGGACACCGGGGAGCTGTTTTTT.

This rearrangement joins TRBV18 to TRBJ2-1; 8 bases agree with TRBD2. V shed 2 bases and J 8 bases; nucleotides not matched to a gene: 8. The germline V gene has CDR1 KGHSH and CDR2 LQKENI. The CDR3 has 15 amino acids. The CDR3 DNA sequence: TGTGCCAGCTCACCAAGCGGGGGTACCAGGGATGAGCAGTTCTTC. Amino acids: CASSPSGGTRDEQFF.